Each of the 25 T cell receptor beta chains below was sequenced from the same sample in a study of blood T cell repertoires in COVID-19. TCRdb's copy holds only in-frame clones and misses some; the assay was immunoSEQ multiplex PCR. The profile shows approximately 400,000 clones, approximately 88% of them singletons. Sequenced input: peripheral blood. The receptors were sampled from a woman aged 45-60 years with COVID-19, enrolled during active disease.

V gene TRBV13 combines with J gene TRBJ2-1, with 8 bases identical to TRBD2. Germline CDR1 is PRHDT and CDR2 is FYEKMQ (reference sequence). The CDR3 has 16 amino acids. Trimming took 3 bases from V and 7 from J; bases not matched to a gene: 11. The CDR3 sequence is CASSFVTGGPINEQFF. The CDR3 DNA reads TGTGCCAGCAGCTTTGTTACGGGGGGGCCAATAAATGAGCAGTTCTTC. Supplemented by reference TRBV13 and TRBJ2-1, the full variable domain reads AAGVIQSPRHLIKEKRETATLKCYPIPRHDTVYWYQQGPGQDPQFLISFYEKMQSDKGSIPDRFSAQQFSDYHSELNMSSLELGDSALYFCASSFVTGGPINEQFFGPGTRLTVL.

CDR3 region: CASSEQGRANNSPLHF. CDR3 nucleotides: TGTGCCAGCAGTGAACAGGGCAGGGCGAATAATTCACCCCTCCACTTT. This sequence joins TRBV2 and TRBJ1-6; maybe TRBD1 (5 bases). Trimming removed 2 bases from V and 5 bases from J, with 13 bases in between. Germline CDR1 is SNHLY and CDR2 is FYNNEI. The CDR3 runs 16 residues.

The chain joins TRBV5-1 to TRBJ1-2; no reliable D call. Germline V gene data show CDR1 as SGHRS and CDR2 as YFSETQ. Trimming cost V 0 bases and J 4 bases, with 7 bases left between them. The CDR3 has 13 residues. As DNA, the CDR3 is TGCGCCAGCAGCTTGGAAGCTTCCTATGGCTACACCTTC. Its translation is CASSLEASYGYTF.

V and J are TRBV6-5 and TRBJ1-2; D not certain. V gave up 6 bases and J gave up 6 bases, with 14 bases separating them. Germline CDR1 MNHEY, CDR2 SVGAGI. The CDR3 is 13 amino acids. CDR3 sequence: CASRRGVRDGYTF. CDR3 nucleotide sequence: TGTGCCAGCAGGCGAGGCGTGAGGGATGGCTACACCTTC.

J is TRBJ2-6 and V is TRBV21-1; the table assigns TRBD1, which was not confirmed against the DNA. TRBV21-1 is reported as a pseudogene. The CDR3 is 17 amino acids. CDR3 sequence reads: CASSGQPIFSGANVLTF. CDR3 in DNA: TGTGCCAGCAGTGGACAGCCCATCTTCTCTGGGGCCAACGTCCTGACTTTC.

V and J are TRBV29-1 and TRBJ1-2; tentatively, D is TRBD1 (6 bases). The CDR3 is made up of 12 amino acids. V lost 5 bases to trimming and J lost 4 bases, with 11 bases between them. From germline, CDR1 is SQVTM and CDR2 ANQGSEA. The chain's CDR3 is CSVISGAYGYTF. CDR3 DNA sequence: TGCAGCGTTATCTCAGGGGCCTATGGCTACACCTTC.

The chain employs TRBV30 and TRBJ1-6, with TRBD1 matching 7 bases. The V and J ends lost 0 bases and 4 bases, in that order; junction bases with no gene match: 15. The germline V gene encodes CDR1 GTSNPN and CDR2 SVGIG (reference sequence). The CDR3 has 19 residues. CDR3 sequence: CAWSVSSGSADRYNSPLHF. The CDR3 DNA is TGTGCCTGGAGTGTATCAAGCGGAAGTGCGGACAGGTATAATTCACCCCTCCACTTT.

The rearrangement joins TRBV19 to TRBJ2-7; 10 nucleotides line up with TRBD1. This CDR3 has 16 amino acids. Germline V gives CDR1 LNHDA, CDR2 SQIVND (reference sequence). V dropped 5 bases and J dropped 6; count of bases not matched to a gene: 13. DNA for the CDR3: TGTGCCAGTAGTGTCTGGTCCGGGACAGGGGAAGGCGAGCAGTACTTC. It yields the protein CASSVWSGTGEGEQYF.

CDR3 coding DNA: TGTGCCACCAGTGACTACGAGGGAAACACCATATATTTT. This encodes CATSDYEGNTIYF. The chain joins TRBV24-1 to TRBJ1-3; unclear D gene. The germline gives CDR1 KGHDR, CDR2 SFDVKD. V was shortened by 4 bases and J by 4 bases, with 7 bases between the two germline ends. The CDR3 extends over 13 amino acids.

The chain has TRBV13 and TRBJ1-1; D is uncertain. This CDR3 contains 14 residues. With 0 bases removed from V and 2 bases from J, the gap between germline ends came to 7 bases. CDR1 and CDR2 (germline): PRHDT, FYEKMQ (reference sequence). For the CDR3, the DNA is TGTGCCAGCAGCTTAGGGGGCCTCAACACTGAAGCTTTCTTT. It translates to CASSLGGLNTEAFF. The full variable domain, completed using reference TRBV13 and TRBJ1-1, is AAGVIQSPRHLIKEKRETATLKCYPIPRHDTVYWYQQGPGQDPQFLISFYEKMQSDKGSIPDRFSAQQFSDYHSELNMSSLELGDSALYFCASSLGGLNTEAFFGQGTRLTVV.

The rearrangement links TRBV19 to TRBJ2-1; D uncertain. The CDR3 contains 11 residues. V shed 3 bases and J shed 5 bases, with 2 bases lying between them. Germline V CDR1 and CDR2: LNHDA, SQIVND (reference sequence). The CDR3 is CASSINNEQFF. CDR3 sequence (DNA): TGTGCCAGTAGTATTAACAATGAGCAGTTCTTC.

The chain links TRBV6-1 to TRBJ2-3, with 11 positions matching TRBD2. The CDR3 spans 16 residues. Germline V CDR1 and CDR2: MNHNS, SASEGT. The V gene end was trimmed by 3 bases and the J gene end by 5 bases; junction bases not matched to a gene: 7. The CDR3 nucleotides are TGTGCCAGCAGTGACCCCTCTCTAGCGGGGGGAGATACGCAGTATTTT. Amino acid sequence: CASSDPSLAGGDTQYF.

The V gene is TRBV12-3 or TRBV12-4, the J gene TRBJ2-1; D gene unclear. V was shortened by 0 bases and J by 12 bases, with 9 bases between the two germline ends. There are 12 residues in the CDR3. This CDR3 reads CASSLADGSQFF. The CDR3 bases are TGTGCCAGCAGTTTAGCAGACGGGTCGCAGTTCTTC.

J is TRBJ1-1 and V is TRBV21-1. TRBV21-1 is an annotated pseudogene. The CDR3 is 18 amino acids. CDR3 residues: CASSKEKGLPALNTEAFF. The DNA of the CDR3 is TGTGCCAGCAGCAAAGAAAAGGGACTCCCGGCCCTGAACACTGAAGCTTTCTTT.

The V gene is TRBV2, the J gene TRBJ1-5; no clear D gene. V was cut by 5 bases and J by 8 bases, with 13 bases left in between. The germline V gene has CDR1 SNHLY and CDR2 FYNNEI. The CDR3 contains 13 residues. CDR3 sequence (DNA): TGTGCCAGCAGTTCCTCCGAGGGAGAGCCCCAGCATTTT. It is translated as CASSSSEGEPQHF. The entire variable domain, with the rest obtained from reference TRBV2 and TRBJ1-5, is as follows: EPEVTQTPSHQVTQMGQEVILRCVPISNHLYFYWYRQILGQKVEFLVSFYNNEISEKSEIFDDQFSVERPDGSNFTLKIRSTKLEDSAMYFCASSSSEGEPQHFGDGTRLSIL.

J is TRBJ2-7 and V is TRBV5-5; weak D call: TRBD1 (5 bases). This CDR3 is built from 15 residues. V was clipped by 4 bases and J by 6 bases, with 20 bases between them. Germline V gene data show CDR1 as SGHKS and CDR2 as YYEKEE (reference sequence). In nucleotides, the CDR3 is TGTGCCAGCAGCCCAACCGCGCAGGGTAATAGCGAGCAGTACTTC. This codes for CASSPTAQGNSEQYF.

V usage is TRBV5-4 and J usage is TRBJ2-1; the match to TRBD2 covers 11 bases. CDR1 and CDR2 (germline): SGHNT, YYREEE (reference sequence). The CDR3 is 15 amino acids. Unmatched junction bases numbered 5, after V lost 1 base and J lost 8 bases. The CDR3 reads CASSLRVAGGDEQFF. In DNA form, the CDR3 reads TGTGCCAGCAGCTTGCGAGTAGCGGGGGGGGATGAGCAGTTCTTC.

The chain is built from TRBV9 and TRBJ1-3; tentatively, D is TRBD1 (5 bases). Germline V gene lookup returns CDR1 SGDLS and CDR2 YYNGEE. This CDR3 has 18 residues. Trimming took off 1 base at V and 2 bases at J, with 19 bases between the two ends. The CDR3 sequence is CASSVSAEGLRPGNTIYF. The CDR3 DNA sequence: TGTGCCAGCAGCGTATCGGCGGAGGGACTCAGGCCTGGAAACACCATATATTTT.

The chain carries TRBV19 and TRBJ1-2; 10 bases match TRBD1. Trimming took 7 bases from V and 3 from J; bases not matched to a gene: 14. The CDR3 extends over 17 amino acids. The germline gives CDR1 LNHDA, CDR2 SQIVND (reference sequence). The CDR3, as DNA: TGTGCCAGTAAAAATGAAAGAACGGGACAGGGGTACTATGGCTACACCTTC. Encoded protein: CASKNERTGQGYYGYTF.

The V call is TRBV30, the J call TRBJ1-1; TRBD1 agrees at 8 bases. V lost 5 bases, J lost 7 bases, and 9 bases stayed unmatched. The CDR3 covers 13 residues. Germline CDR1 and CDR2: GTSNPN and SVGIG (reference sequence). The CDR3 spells CAWALTQGGEAFF. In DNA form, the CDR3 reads TGTGCCTGGGCCCTCACACAGGGGGGTGAAGCTTTCTTT.

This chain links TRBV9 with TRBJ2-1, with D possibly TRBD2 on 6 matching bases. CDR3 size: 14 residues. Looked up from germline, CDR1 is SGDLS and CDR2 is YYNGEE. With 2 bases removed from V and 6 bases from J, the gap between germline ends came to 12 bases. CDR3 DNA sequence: TGTGCCAGCAGCGTGTCGGGGGAACGCAATGAGCAGTTCTTC. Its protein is CASSVSGERNEQFF.

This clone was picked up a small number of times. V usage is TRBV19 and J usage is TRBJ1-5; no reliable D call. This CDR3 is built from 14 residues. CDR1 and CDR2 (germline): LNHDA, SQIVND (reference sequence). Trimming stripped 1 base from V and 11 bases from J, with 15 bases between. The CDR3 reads CASSIGRGSRAQHF. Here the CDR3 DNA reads TGTGCCAGTAGTATAGGAAGAGGCAGCCGGGCCCAGCATTTT. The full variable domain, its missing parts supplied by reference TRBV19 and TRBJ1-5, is DGGITQSPKYLFRKEGQNVTLSCEQNLNHDAMYWYRQDPGQGLRLIYYSQIVNDFQKGDIAEGYSVSREKKESFPLTVTSAQKNPTAFYLCASSIGRGSRAQHFGDGTRLSIL.

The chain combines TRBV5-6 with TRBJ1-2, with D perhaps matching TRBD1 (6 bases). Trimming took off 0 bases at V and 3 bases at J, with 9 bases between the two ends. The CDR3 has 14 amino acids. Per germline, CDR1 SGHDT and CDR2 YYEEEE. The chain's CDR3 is CASSLGTAYYGYTF. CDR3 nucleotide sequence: TGTGCCAGCAGCTTGGGGACAGCTTACTATGGCTACACCTTC.

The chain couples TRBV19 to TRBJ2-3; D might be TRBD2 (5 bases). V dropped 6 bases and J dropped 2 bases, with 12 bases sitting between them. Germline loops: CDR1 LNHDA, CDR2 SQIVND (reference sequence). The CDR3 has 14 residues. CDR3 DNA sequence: TGTGCCAGTAGCTCGACGGGGATCACAGATACGCAGTATTTT. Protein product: CASSSTGITDTQYF.

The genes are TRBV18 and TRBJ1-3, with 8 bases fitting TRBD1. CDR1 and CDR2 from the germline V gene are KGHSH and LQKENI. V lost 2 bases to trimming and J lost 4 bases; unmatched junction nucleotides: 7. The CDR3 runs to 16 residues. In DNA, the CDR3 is TGTGCCAGCTCACCAAGGGCCAGGGGGCAAGGAAACACCATATATTTT. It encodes CASSPRARGQGNTIYF.